The next 16 T cell receptor beta chains were all read from a single sample in a study of human T cells and chemical hapten exposure. The sample's time point: patch test 2, 6 weeks after DPC sensitization. Treatment: therapeutic diphenylcyclopropenone sensitization with weekly scalp DPC. TCRdb called the RACE reads again in MiXCR, with one record for every CDR3 protein. This sample has tens of thousands of distinct CDR3 sequences, with roughly 8.5% found just once. The material was whole blood, obtained in connection with sensitization to the hapten diphenylcyclopropenone (DPC). The receptors derive from a woman between 50 and 59 years old with alopecia areata. Some clones in this sample may be carry-over from other donors' samples.

This clonotype was counted ten times or more. V usage is TRBV7-9 and J usage is TRBJ2-7, with D unclear. CDR1 is SEHNR, CDR2 FQNEAQ, per germline (reference sequence). V lost 3 bases and J 2 bases, leaving 5 bases between the germline ends. This CDR3 contains 12 residues. CDR3: CASSLQTYEQYF. The CDR3 coding sequence is TGTGCCAGCAGCTTGCAGACCTACGAGCAGTACTTC.

The rearrangement links TRBV4-1 to TRBJ1-6; no firm D call. The CDR3 is 16 residues long. V was pared by 0 bases and J by 8 bases, with 14 bases between. Germline CDR1 MGHRA, CDR2 YSYEKL. In nucleotides, the CDR3 is TGCGCCAGCAGCCAAGATGCGGGCGGGGTTTATTCACCCCTCCACTTT. This sequence encodes CASSQDAGGVYSPLHF.

This clonotype has more than one count but fewer than ten. The V gene is TRBV10-3, the J gene TRBJ2-3, with D unclear. This CDR3 region has 16 residues. Germline CDR1 reads ENHRY; CDR2 reads SYGVKD. Trimming removed 0 bases from V and 0 bases from J, with 10 bases in between. CDR3 in DNA: TGTGCCATCAGTGAGTCGGGCACCACGAGCACAGATACGCAGTATTTT. It yields the protein CAISESGTTSTDTQYF.

Remarks on this clonotype: Compared with germline, one end of the junction differs, possibly owing to a read error. The J gene is TRBJ2-7, the V gene TRBV3-1; possible D gene TRBD2, 5 bases. Germline assignment: CDR1 LGHDT and CDR2 YNNKEL (reference sequence). CDR3 size: 12 residues. The CDR3 loop reads CASSQDRRVPTF. CDR3 nucleotide sequence: TGTGCCAGCAGCCAAGATCGGCGGGTCCCAACCTTC.

The rearrangement joins TRBV11-2 to TRBJ2-1; D gene unclear. Germline CDR1 SGHAT, CDR2 FQNNGV. The CDR3 length is 15 residues. V was trimmed by 5 bases and J by 8 bases, leaving 19 bases between them. In DNA, the CDR3 is TGTGCCAGCAGCCTAACCACGGGCCCCTCGGATGAGCAGTTCTTC. Residues: CASSLTTGPSDEQFF.

The chain combines TRBV28 with TRBJ2-3; perhaps TRBD1 as D (5 bases). The CDR3 is 15 amino acids. V was clipped by 3 bases and J by 1 base, with 11 bases between them. Germline assignment: CDR1 MDHEN and CDR2 SYDVKM. CDR3 protein: CASSLWQGRTDTQYF. The CDR3 bases are TGTGCCAGCAGTTTGTGGCAGGGCCGCACAGATACGCAGTATTTT.

This clonotype was recorded a few times. CDR3 DNA sequence: TGTGCCAGCAGCCCCGAGGGGGCGCGAGGCACCGGGGAGCTGTTTTTT. Its protein product is CASSPEGARGTGELFF. This chain uses TRBV7-9 with TRBJ2-2; 7 positions match TRBD1. The CDR3 extends over 16 amino acids. J was trimmed by 4 bases and V by 5 bases; bases with no gene match: 10. CDR1 SEHNR and CDR2 FQNEAQ come from the germline V gene (reference sequence). The full variable domain, rest sourced from reference TRBV7-9 and TRBJ2-2, is DTGVSQNPRHKITKRGQNVTFRCDPISEHNRLYWYRQTLGQGPEFLTYFQNEAQLEKSRLLSDRFSAERPKGSFSTLEIQRTEQGDSAMYLCASSPEGARGTGELFFGEGSRLTVL.

This clonotype was counted at least ten times. The chain couples TRBV7-2 to TRBJ2-7, with TRBD2 matching 8 bases. The CDR3 runs to 14 residues. V lost 1 base and J lost 3; bases outside the gene matches: 2. Germline lookup yields CDR1 SGHTA and CDR2 FQGNSA. Here the CDR3 reads CASSLGLAGYEQYF. The CDR3, as DNA: TGTGCCAGCAGCTTAGGGCTAGCGGGCTACGAGCAGTACTTC.

This clonotype was detected ten times or more. This chain joins TRBV18 and TRBJ1-5, with 9 bases that match TRBD1. Germline CDR1 KGHSH, CDR2 LQKENI. Trimming took 5 bases from V and 8 from J; bases not matched to a gene: 10. This CDR3 is 15 amino acids long. CDR3 amino acids: CASSFGQGRMEPQHF. The CDR3 DNA sequence: TGTGCCAGCTCATTCGGACAGGGGAGGATGGAGCCCCAGCATTTT.

Points on this clonotype: This may arise from a read error, as a much more abundant clone is one base away. The J gene is TRBJ1-3, the V gene TRBV20-1; no clear D gene. V lost 3 bases and J 0 bases, leaving 9 bases between the germline ends. The germline V gene encodes CDR1 DFQATT and CDR2 SNEGSKA (reference sequence). The CDR3 spans 14 residues. CDR3 sequence: CSASQPSSGNTIYF. The CDR3 DNA is TGCAGTGCTAGTCAGCCCTCCTCTGGAAACACCATATATTTT.

This clonotype was seen a handful of times. The chain couples TRBV29-1 to TRBJ2-1, with D possibly TRBD2 on 6 matching bases. Germline V CDR1 and CDR2: SQVTM, ANQGSEA. The CDR3 contains 12 residues. With 6 bases removed from V and 10 bases from J, the gap between germline ends came to 16 bases. The DNA of the CDR3 is TGCAGCGTCAAAGCCGCTCGGGGGGAGCAGTTCTTC. Translated, it gives CSVKAARGEQFF.

About this clonotype itself: This may be a read error: a much more frequent sequence differs by one nucleotide. V usage is TRBV13 and J usage is TRBJ2-1; D gene ambiguous. CDR3 length: 12 amino acids. Trimming cost V 2 bases and J 8 bases, with 7 bases left between them. Looked up from germline, CDR1 is PRHDT and CDR2 is FYEKMQ (reference sequence). CDR3 sequence: CASSLRWDEQFF. The CDR3 coding sequence is TGTGCCAGCAGCTTAAGATGGGATGAGCAGTTCTTC.

Many counts were recorded for this clonotype. The V call is TRBV30, the J call TRBJ2-7; unclear D gene. The CDR3 loop spans 15 amino acids. V lost 0 bases and J lost 0, with 12 bases in between. CDR1 is GTSNPN, CDR2 SVGIG, per germline (reference sequence). CDR3 nucleotides: TGTGCCTGGAGTGTCGGATTTTCAAGCTCCTACGAGCAGTACTTC. Its protein is CAWSVGFSSSYEQYF.

This clonotype was counted between two and nine times. The V and J genes are TRBV6-2 or TRBV6-3 and TRBJ2-7, with TRBD2 identical over 8 bases. This CDR3 is 17 amino acids long. Trimming cost V 0 bases and J 3 bases; bases outside gene matches: 10. Looked up from germline, CDR1 is MNHEY and CDR2 is SVGEGT. CDR3 sequence: CASSYSARGLGNYEQYF. The CDR3 DNA reads TGTGCCAGCAGTTACTCGGCGCGGGGACTAGGAAACTACGAGCAGTACTTC.

The chain carries TRBV5-5 and TRBJ2-7; 12 nucleotides agree with TRBD2. V trimming: 6 bases; J trimming: 2 bases; junction bases outside the gene matches: 3. This CDR3 spans 14 amino acids. CDR1 and CDR2 (germline): SGHKS, YYEKEE (reference sequence). The CDR3 sequence is CASKLAGGAYEQYF. Written as DNA, the CDR3 is TGTGCCAGCAAACTAGCGGGAGGTGCCTACGAGCAGTACTTC.

This clonotype was detected ten times or more. The rearrangement uses TRBV5-6 and TRBJ2-5; D is unclear. Germline CDR1 is SGHDT and CDR2 is YYEEEE. The CDR3 has 13 residues. V lost 1 base to trimming and J lost 3 bases, with 7 bases between them. The CDR3 DNA is TGTGCCAGCAGCTTGCGGTCTAAAGAGACCCAGTACTTC. It specifies CASSLRSKETQYF.